Listed here are 13 T cell receptor beta chains from one sample, sequenced in a study of T cell responses to AZD1222 COVID-19 vaccine. Using immunoSEQ multiplex PCR, the repertoire was profiled, and TCRdb retains in-frame clones only, with some absent. The data show roughly 67,000 clones, about 91% seen once. The sequencing used peripheral blood, collected on day 0 of AZD1222 vaccination. The receptors here all came from an adult in good health.

The rearrangement links TRBV6-5 to TRBJ1-5; D is undetermined. CDR3 length: 13 residues. Trimming pared 7 bases from V and 0 bases from J, leaving 7 bases between. The germline V gene has CDR1 MNHEY and CDR2 SVGAGI. CDR3 sequence: CASTGYSNQPQHF. In nucleotides, the CDR3 is TGTGCCAGCACGGGTTATAGCAATCAGCCCCAGCATTTT.

The count of this clone is one. The chain uses TRBV5-8 and TRBJ2-3; possibly TRBD1 for D (5 bases). Trimming cost V 0 bases and J 2 bases, with 10 bases left between them. CDR1 is SGHTS, CDR2 YDEGEE, per germline. The CDR3 is made up of 15 amino acids. CDR3 bases: TGTGCCAGCAGCTTGGGCAGGACATCCACAGATACGCAGTATTTT. It specifies CASSLGRTSTDTQYF.

The gene calls are TRBV24-1 and TRBJ1-2; D is perhaps TRBD1 (5 bases). This CDR3 has 13 amino acids. Trimming stripped 3 bases from V and 9 bases from J, with 13 bases between. Per germline, CDR1 KGHDR and CDR2 SFDVKD. CDR3 amino acids: CATSDPRVRSYTF. The CDR3 region has the DNA TGTGCCACCAGTGATCCCAGGGTGAGGAGCTACACCTTC.

The chain couples TRBV18 to TRBJ1-6; 9 bases map to TRBD1. V lost 3 bases to trimming and J lost 7 bases; unmatched junction nucleotides: 10. Per the germline V gene, CDR1 is KGHSH and CDR2 is LQKENI. The CDR3 is 17 residues long. The CDR3: CASSPYGQGSGNSPLHF. The CDR3 DNA reads TGTGCCAGCTCACCGTACGGACAGGGGAGTGGAAATTCACCCCTCCACTTT.

The chain recombines TRBV7-9 with TRBJ2-7; the D gene is possibly TRBD2 (5 bases). There are 10 residues in the CDR3. Germline assignment: CDR1 SEHNR and CDR2 FQNEAQ (reference sequence). CDR3 protein: CATGRDEQYF. The CDR3, as DNA: TGTGCAACTGGGAGAGACGAGCAGTACTTC.

The chain uses TRBV24-1 and TRBJ2-7; TRBD1 might be the D (6 bases). V lost 4 bases, J lost 4 bases, and 10 bases lay in between. Germline CDR1 is KGHDR and CDR2 is SFDVKD. This CDR3 spans 13 amino acids. The DNA for the CDR3 is TGTGCCACCAGTGACCCAACAGGGTACGAGCAGTACTTC. Its translation: CATSDPTGYEQYF.

The V and J genes are TRBV5-1 and TRBJ2-2, with D uncertain. V dropped 6 bases and J dropped 3 bases, with 12 bases sitting between them. This CDR3 spans 14 amino acids. Germline V gives CDR1 SGHRS, CDR2 YFSETQ. The CDR3 protein is CASIGPGYTGELFF. The CDR3 DNA sequence: TGCGCCAGCATAGGACCAGGCTACACCGGGGAGCTGTTTTTT.

V gene TRBV27 combines with J gene TRBJ1-5; 7 positions agree with TRBD1. V was pared by 5 bases and J by 2 bases, with 6 bases of the junction left unmatched. CDR3 size: 15 residues. CDR1 is MNHEY, CDR2 SMNVEV, per germline (reference sequence). This chain's CDR3 is CASSTGVGGNQPQHF. The CDR3 DNA reads as TGTGCCAGCAGTACAGGGGTCGGAGGCAATCAGCCCCAGCATTTT.

CDR3 residues: CASSLPSLGINEQFF. CDR3 sequence (DNA): TGTGCCAGCAGCCTGCCCTCCTTGGGTATCAATGAGCAGTTCTTC. The J gene is TRBJ2-1, the V gene TRBV6-2 or TRBV6-3; D gene ambiguous. The germline V gene has CDR1 MNHEY and CDR2 SVGEGT. The germline V and J ends were trimmed by 6 bases and 6 bases, with 18 bases remaining between them. The length of the CDR3 is 15 residues.

This rearrangement joins TRBV6-2 or TRBV6-3 to TRBJ2-7, with D tentatively TRBD2 (6 bases). Trimming removed 4 bases from V and 5 bases from J, with 18 bases in between. From germline, CDR1 is MNHEY and CDR2 SVGEGT. This CDR3 contains 15 residues. The CDR3: CASSWRDDAGHEQYF. CDR3 DNA: TGTGCCAGCAGTTGGAGGGATGATGCTGGTCACGAGCAGTACTTC.

Written as DNA, the CDR3 is TGTGCCAGCAGTGACGGACAGGGGGCTTCACCCCTCCACTTT. This translates into CASSDGQGASPLHF. J is TRBJ1-6 and V is TRBV6-4, with 11 bases that match TRBD1. The ends lost 2 bases at V and 9 bases at J; junction bases unmatched: 0. Germline V lookup: CDR1 MRHNA, CDR2 SNTAGT. The CDR3 has 14 amino acids.

This chain connects TRBV5-1 to TRBJ2-2; D possibly corresponds to TRBD1 (6 bases). The germline V and J ends were trimmed by 4 bases and 1 base, with 14 bases remaining between them. The CDR3 covers 16 residues. CDR1 and CDR2 from the germline V gene are SGHRS and YFSETQ. CDR3 in DNA: TGCGCCAGCAGCCCGGGACAAACGGTGAACACCGGGGAGCTGTTTTTT. Protein sequence: CASSPGQTVNTGELFF. Combining the CDR3 with reference TRBV5-1 and TRBJ2-2 gives the whole variable domain KAGVTQTPRYLIKTRGQQVTLSCSPISGHRSVSWYQQTPGQGLQFLFEYFSETQRNKGNFPGRFSGRQFSNSRSEMNVSTLELGDSALYLCASSPGQTVNTGELFFGEGSRLTVL.

The chain couples TRBV18 to TRBJ2-7; D could derive from TRBD1 or TRBD2 (5 bases each). The CDR3 runs 14 residues. V lost 6 bases and J 5 bases, leaving 17 bases between the germline ends. The germline V gene has CDR1 KGHSH and CDR2 LQKENI. The DNA for the CDR3 is TGTGCCAGCTCGGCCAGGGAGCGGTCCCACGAGCAGTACTTC. Translation: CASSARERSHEQYF.